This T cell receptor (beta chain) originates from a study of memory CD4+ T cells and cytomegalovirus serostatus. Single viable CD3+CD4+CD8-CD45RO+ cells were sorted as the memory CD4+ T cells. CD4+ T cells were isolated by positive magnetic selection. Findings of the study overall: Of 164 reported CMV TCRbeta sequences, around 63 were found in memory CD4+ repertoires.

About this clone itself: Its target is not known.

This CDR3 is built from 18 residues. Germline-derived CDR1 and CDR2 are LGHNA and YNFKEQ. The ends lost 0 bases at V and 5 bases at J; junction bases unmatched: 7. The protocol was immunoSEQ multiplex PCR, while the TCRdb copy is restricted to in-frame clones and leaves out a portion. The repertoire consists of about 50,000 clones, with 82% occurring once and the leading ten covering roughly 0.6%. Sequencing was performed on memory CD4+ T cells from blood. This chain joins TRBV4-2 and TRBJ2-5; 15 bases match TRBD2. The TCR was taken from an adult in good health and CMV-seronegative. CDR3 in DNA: TGTGCCAGCAGCCAAGATGTTGGACTAGCGGGGGGGTTGGAGACCCAGTACTTC. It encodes CASSQDVGLAGGLETQYF.